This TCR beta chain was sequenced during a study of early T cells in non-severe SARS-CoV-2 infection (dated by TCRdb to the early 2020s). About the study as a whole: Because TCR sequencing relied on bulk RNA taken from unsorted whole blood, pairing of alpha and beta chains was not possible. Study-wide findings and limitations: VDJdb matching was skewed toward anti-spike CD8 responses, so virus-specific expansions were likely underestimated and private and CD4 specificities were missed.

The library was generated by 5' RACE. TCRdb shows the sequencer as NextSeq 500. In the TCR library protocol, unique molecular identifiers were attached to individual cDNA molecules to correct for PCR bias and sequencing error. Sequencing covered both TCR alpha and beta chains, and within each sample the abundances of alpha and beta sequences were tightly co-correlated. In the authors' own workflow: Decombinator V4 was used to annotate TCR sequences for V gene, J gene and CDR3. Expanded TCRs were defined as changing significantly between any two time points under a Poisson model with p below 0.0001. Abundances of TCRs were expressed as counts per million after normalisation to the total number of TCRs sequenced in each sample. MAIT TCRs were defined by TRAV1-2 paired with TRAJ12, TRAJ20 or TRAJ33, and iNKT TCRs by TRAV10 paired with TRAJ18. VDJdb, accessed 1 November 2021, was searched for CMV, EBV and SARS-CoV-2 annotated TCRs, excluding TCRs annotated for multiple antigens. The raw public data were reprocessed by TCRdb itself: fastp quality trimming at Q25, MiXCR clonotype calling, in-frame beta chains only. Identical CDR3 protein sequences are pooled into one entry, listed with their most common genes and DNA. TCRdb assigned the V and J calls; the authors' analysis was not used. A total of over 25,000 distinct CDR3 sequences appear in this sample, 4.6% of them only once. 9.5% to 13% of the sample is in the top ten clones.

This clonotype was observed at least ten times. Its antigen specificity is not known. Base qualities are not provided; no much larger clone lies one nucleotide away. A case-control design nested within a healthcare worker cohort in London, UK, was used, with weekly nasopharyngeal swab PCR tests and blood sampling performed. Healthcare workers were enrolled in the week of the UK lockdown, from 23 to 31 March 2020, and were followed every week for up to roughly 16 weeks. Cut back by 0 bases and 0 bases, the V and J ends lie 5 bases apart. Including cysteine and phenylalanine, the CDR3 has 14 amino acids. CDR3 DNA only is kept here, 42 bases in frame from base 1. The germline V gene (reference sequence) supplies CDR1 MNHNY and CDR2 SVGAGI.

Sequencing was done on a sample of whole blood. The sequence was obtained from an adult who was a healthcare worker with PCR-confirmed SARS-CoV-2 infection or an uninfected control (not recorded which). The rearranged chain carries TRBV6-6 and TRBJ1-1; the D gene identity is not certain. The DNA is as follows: TGTGCCAGCAGTTACTCTGAGATGAACACTGAAGCTTTCTTT. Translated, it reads CASSYSEMNTEAFF.